The 25 T cell receptor beta chains in this list originate from one sample, sequenced in a study of CD8 T cells in Susac syndrome (dated by TCRdb to between 2018 and 2020). Libraries were constructed by the immunoSEQ multiplex PCR assay. RNA was extracted with the RNeasy kit and 0.5 to 1 ug was reverse transcribed using random hexamers. Through fastp at Q25 and MiXCR, TCRdb rebuilt clones from the public reads, retaining in-frame beta chains. CDR3 protein duplicates are merged, each entry listing the most common genes and DNA. This sample lists some 260,000 distinct CDR3 sequences; approximately 92% were detected once. 0.065% to 0.08% of the sample is in the top ten clones. Material for sequencing was CD4+ T cells from PBMCs. The receptor source for this set is a human donor with multiple sclerosis.

This rearrangement joins TRBV3-1 to TRBJ2-1, with unresolved D. From germline, CDR1 is LGHDT and CDR2 YNNKEL (reference sequence). This CDR3 has 12 residues. V lost 0 bases, J lost 10 bases, and 7 bases lay in between. In DNA form, the CDR3 reads TGTGCCAGCAGCCAAGACCTACCCGAGCAGTTCTTC. Translating gives CASSQDLPEQFF.

The chain is built from TRBV3-1 and TRBJ1-3; D is possibly TRBD1 (6 bases). The CDR3 totals 15 residues. Between the trimmed V and J ends, which lost 3 bases and 0 bases, there was a span of 9 bases. Germline V gene data show CDR1 as LGHDT and CDR2 as YNNKEL (reference sequence). The CDR3 reads CASSQDRSSGNTIYF. The CDR3 nucleotides are TGTGCCAGCAGCCAGGACAGAAGCTCTGGAAACACCATATATTTT. Full variable domain (rest looked up from reference TRBV3-1 and TRBJ1-3): DTAVSQTPKYLVTQMGNDKSIKCEQNLGHDTMYWYKQDSKKFLKIMFSYNNKELIINETVPNRFSPKSPDKAHLNLHINSLELGDSAVYFCASSQDRSSGNTIYFGEGSWLTVV.

V usage is TRBV20-1 and J usage is TRBJ2-5, with 16 positions matching TRBD2. CDR1 DFQATT and CDR2 SNEGSKA come from the germline V gene (reference sequence). This CDR3 has 16 residues. Germline trimming cut 6 bases from V and 5 bases from J; bases unmatched to any gene: 9. The CDR3 protein is CSATGLAGGPGETQYF. DNA for the CDR3: TGCAGTGCCACGGGACTAGCGGGAGGGCCGGGGGAGACCCAGTACTTC.

The chain is built from TRBV14 and TRBJ2-7; D might be TRBD1 or TRBD2, each matching 6 bases. This CDR3 is built from 17 residues. V lost 1 base, J lost 2 bases, and 18 bases lay in between. CDR1 is SGHDN and CDR2 is FVKESK in the germline V gene. The CDR3 DNA sequence: TGTGCCAGCAGCCAAGTTCGGGGGCTTCTCTCCCCCTACGAGCAGTACGTC. Translated: CASSQVRGLLSPYEQYV.

The V gene is TRBV6-1, the J gene TRBJ1-1, with 9 bases lining up with TRBD1. V lost 6 bases, J lost 1 base, and 9 bases stayed unmatched. This CDR3 spans 16 amino acids. Germline V gene lookup returns CDR1 MNHNS and CDR2 SASEGT. As DNA, the CDR3 is TGTGCCAGCAGCCGCCTCCCGGGACAGGGGAACACTGAAGCTTTCTTT. As protein: CASSRLPGQGNTEAFF.

V gene TRBV12-3 or TRBV12-4 combines with J gene TRBJ1-1, with TRBD1 identical over 9 bases. V lost 2 bases and J lost 8; bases outside the gene matches: 9. CDR3 length: 15 residues. In nucleotides, the CDR3 is TGTGCCAGCAGTTTAACCAACAGGGGGCGGACCGAAGCTTTCTTT. It is translated as CASSLTNRGRTEAFF.

V usage is TRBV9 and J usage is TRBJ1-4; a weak D match, TRBD1 (6 bases). V lost 3 bases and J 4 bases, leaving 13 bases between the germline ends. Germline V gene sequence: CDR1 SGDLS, CDR2 YYNGEE. The CDR3 length is 15 residues. The CDR3 region has the DNA TGTGCCAGCAGCGCTATACAGGGCGTTAATGAAAAACTGTTTTTT. It encodes CASSAIQGVNEKLFF.

The chain recombines TRBV18 with TRBJ1-2, with D possibly being TRBD1 (6 bases). The CDR3 contains 14 residues. In germline, CDR1 is KGHSH, CDR2 LQKENI. Trimming removed 2 bases at V and 6 bases at J, with 13 bases between. The CDR3 reads CASSPLRGGDGYTF. DNA of the CDR3: TGTGCCAGCTCACCATTGCGAGGGGGTGATGGCTACACCTTC.

This chain connects TRBV6-1 to TRBJ2-4; D is possibly TRBD2 (6 bases). Germline V gene lookup returns CDR1 MNHNS and CDR2 SASEGT. The V gene lost 6 bases and the J gene lost 6 bases, with 15 bases spanning the gap. The CDR3 sequence is 14 residues long. CDR3 residues: CASSLPTEGNIQYF. CDR3 DNA sequence: TGTGCCAGCAGCCTCCCGACGGAGGGAAACATTCAGTACTTC.

CDR3 region: CASSVRQGYEQYV. DNA for the CDR3: TGTGCCAGCAGTGTACGACAGGGCTACGAGCAGTACGTC. The chain recombines TRBV2 with TRBJ2-7; TRBD1 aligns across 7 bases. Germline CDR1 and CDR2: SNHLY and FYNNEI. J lost 3 bases, V lost 4 bases, and 3 bases had no gene match. The CDR3 is 13 amino acids.

The chain employs TRBV6-1 and TRBJ2-1; 9 nucleotides line up with TRBD2. The junction had 9 bases not matched to a gene; V was cut back by 6 bases and J by 6 bases. There are 15 residues in the CDR3. CDR1 MNHNS and CDR2 SASEGT come from the germline V gene. CDR3 nucleotides: TGTGCCAGCAGGGGGGGACTAGCCCTGGGCAATGAGCAGTTCTTC. Translation gives CASRGGLALGNEQFF.

V and J are TRBV7-2 and TRBJ2-1, with unresolved D. Germline V gene lookup returns CDR1 SGHTA and CDR2 FQGNSA. CDR3 length: 12 amino acids. Trimming removed 7 bases at V and 9 bases at J, with 13 bases between. The CDR3 is CASTLVSPEQFF. The CDR3 coding sequence is TGTGCCAGCACCCTTGTTAGTCCTGAGCAGTTCTTC.

V usage is TRBV28 and J usage is TRBJ2-7, with D tentatively TRBD2 (6 bases). This CDR3 contains 13 residues. The ends were cut back, 10 bases at V and 2 bases at J, with 15 bases in the middle. From germline, CDR1 is MDHEN and CDR2 SYDVKM. CDR3 nucleotide sequence: TGTGCCACCCGTGGAGGGGCCACCTACGAGCAGTACTTC. Its protein product is CATRGGATYEQYF.

This chain joins TRBV20-1 and TRBJ1-1, with no clear D. Trimming took off 0 bases at V and 0 bases at J, with 14 bases between the two ends. This CDR3 spans 16 amino acids. Germline CDR1 reads DFQATT; CDR2 reads SNEGSKA (reference sequence). The CDR3 region has the DNA TGCAGTGCTAGAGACCTCCATTCGGGTATGAACACTGAAGCTTTCTTT. Translated: CSARDLHSGMNTEAFF.

The V call is TRBV2, the J call TRBJ1-1; 9 nucleotides align to TRBD1. V lost 9 bases to trimming and J lost 5 bases; unmatched junction nucleotides: 10. The CDR3 totals 14 residues. Germline values: CDR1 SNHLY, CDR2 FYNNEI. CDR3 in DNA: TGTGCCAGGATAGGACAGGGGAGGGGAACTGAAGCTTTCTTT. Translating gives CARIGQGRGTEAFF.

This chain connects TRBV9 to TRBJ2-1; 7 bases are shared with TRBD1. The CDR3 extends over 15 amino acids. The V gene's germline CDR1 is SGDLS and CDR2 YYNGEE. V shed 4 bases and J 6 bases; nucleotides not matched to a gene: 10. The chain's CDR3 is CASSPPGGRLNEQFF. CDR3 bases: TGTGCCAGCAGCCCCCCAGGGGGACGGCTCAATGAGCAGTTCTTC.

The chain has TRBV6-2 or TRBV6-3 and TRBJ2-7, with D possibly matching TRBD1 (6 bases). CDR1 is MNHEY, CDR2 SVGEGT, per germline. The CDR3 loop spans 16 amino acids. Between the trimmed V and J ends, which lost 5 bases and 5 bases, there was a span of 22 bases. The CDR3 bases are TGTGCCAGCAGTGCCCCGAGGGCAGGGGTTTCCCACGAGCAGTACTTC. It translates to CASSAPRAGVSHEQYF.

The genes are TRBV27 and TRBJ1-1, with TRBD1 as a possible D gene (6 bases). Per germline, CDR1 MNHEY and CDR2 SMNVEV (reference sequence). The V end lost 6 bases, the J end lost 4 bases, and 15 bases lay between the germline ends. This CDR3 spans 14 amino acids. CDR3 DNA: TGTGCCAGCAGCCGCCCAGGGGCTGTCACTGAAGCTTTCTTT. This codes for CASSRPGAVTEAFF.

The V gene is TRBV19, the J gene TRBJ1-1, with no clear D. V dropped 7 bases and J dropped 1 base, with 4 bases sitting between them. This CDR3 is built from 11 residues. Germline CDR1 LNHDA, CDR2 SQIVND (reference sequence). The DNA for the CDR3 is TGTGCCAGTACGAAGAACACTGAAGCTTTCTTT. This encodes CASTKNTEAFF.

The chain employs TRBV28 and TRBJ1-6, with 8 positions matching TRBD1. The junction had 10 bases not matched to a gene; V was cut back by 5 bases and J by 10 bases. CDR1 and CDR2 (germline): MDHEN, SYDVKM. This CDR3 contains 15 residues. The CDR3 region has the DNA TGTGCCAGCAGTCAAGCAGGGGGCGCAAAATCACCCCTCCACTTT. It yields the protein CASSQAGGAKSPLHF.

The chain joins TRBV5-1 to TRBJ2-5; a possible D gene is TRBD1 (5 bases). This CDR3 comprises 15 residues. Germline values: CDR1 SGHRS, CDR2 YFSETQ. Between the trimmed V and J ends, which lost 0 bases and 5 bases, there was a span of 14 bases. The chain's CDR3 is CASSLVDSSRETQYF. CDR3 DNA: TGCGCCAGCAGCTTGGTTGACAGTTCCAGGGAGACCCAGTACTTC.

This sequence joins TRBV15 and TRBJ2-7; 8 bases align to TRBD1. Germline values: CDR1 LNHNV, CDR2 YYDKDF (reference sequence). The CDR3 runs to 17 residues. V was pared by 0 bases and J by 3 bases, with 10 bases of the junction left unmatched. The CDR3 bases are TGTGCCACCAGCAGAGATCAGGGGGCGCGGATCCACTACGAGCAGTACTTC. This translates into CATSRDQGARIHYEQYF.

The V and J genes are TRBV25-1 and TRBJ2-2, with D perhaps given as TRBD1 or TRBD2 (6 bases each). V was pared by 7 bases and J by 8 bases, with 17 bases between. The CDR3 length is 14 residues. CDR1 is MGHDK, CDR2 SYGVNS, per germline. CDR3 nucleotides: TGTGCCAGCACGGGGCTGGGGGGCGCGGGGGAGCTGTTTTTT. Its protein product is CASTGLGGAGELFF.

The chain has TRBV5-4 and TRBJ1-5; unclear D gene. Trimming left V 0 bases short and J 7 bases short, with 11 bases between. CDR1 SGHNT and CDR2 YYREEE come from the germline V gene (reference sequence). The CDR3 is made up of 14 amino acids. The CDR3 loop is CASSLDMGNQPQHF. The DNA of the CDR3 is TGTGCCAGCAGCTTGGATATGGGGAACCAGCCCCAGCATTTT.

The chain links TRBV24-1 to TRBJ1-2; D gene ambiguous. The CDR3 covers 12 residues. From germline, CDR1 is KGHDR and CDR2 SFDVKD. V was trimmed by 4 bases and J by 5 bases, leaving 7 bases between them. CDR3 DNA: TGTGCCACCAGTGAGGCAGGATATGGCTACACCTTC. It yields the protein CATSEAGYGYTF.